Below, 5 T cell receptor beta chains from the same sample are listed, as sequenced in a study of human T cells and chemical hapten exposure. TCRdb reanalysed the RACE reads using MiXCR and keeps one entry per CDR3 protein. This table holds roughly 30,000 distinct CDR3 sequences, roughly a tenth found once. Time point specified: patch test 2, 6 weeks after DPC sensitization. The treatment denotes: therapeutic diphenylcyclopropenone sensitization with weekly scalp DPC. The source material was whole blood, sampled in connection with sensitization to the hapten diphenylcyclopropenone (DPC). All receptors come from a man aged 25-45 years with alopecia areata. Some clones in this sample may be carry-over from other donors' samples.

This clonotype was seen ten or more times. The V call is TRBV14, the J call TRBJ1-1, with D perhaps TRBD1 (6 bases). V lost 5 bases and J lost 11, with 21 bases in between. This CDR3 spans 14 amino acids. CDR1 is SGHDN and CDR2 is FVKESK in the germline V gene. The CDR3: CASSSTTGPLNAFF. The DNA for the CDR3 is TGTGCCAGCAGCAGCACCACAGGGCCCCTTAACGCTTTCTTT.

This clonotype has only a few counts. V gene TRBV11-2 combines with J gene TRBJ2-7, with 8 bases aligning to TRBD1. Germline assignment: CDR1 SGHAT and CDR2 FQNNGV. The CDR3 loop spans 14 amino acids. J lost 3 bases, V lost 6 bases, and 7 bases had no gene match. The CDR3 sequence: CASSFRDRNYEQYF. CDR3 DNA: TGTGCCAGCAGTTTTAGGGACAGGAACTACGAGCAGTACTTC.

Judged by abundance, this clonotype is medium-sized. V and J are TRBV2 and TRBJ2-5; TRBD1 matches at 7 bases. CDR3 length equals 15 residues. J was trimmed by 5 bases and V by 4 bases; bases with no gene match: 10. Germline lookup yields CDR1 SNHLY and CDR2 FYNNEI. The CDR3 loop reads CASSVGQLGAETQYF. The CDR3 DNA sequence: TGTGCCAGCAGTGTGGGACAGTTGGGAGCGGAGACCCAGTACTTC.

The V call is TRBV29-1, the J call TRBJ2-1; TRBD2 agrees at 8 bases. The CDR3 runs to 13 residues. Germline V gene lookup returns CDR1 SQVTM and CDR2 ANQGSEA. V gave up 7 bases and J gave up 3 bases; unmatched junction bases: 5. The CDR3 DNA reads TGCAGCGCGACTAGCGCTTACTACAATGAGCAGTTCTTC. It is translated as CSATSAYYNEQFF.

Only one count was recorded for this clonotype. A much bigger clone sits one base away, suggesting this may be a read error. V is TRBV4-3 and J is TRBJ1-1, with D maybe TRBD1 (5 bases). CDR1 is LGHNA, CDR2 YSLEER, per germline. The CDR3 has 14 residues. The CDR3 sequence: CASNQDRGVPEAFF. CDR3 DNA: TGCGCCAGCAACCAAGATCGAGGGGTCCCTGAAGCTTTCTTT.